This T cell receptor beta chain is from a study of OX40 agonist ivuxolimab in advanced cancers. Profiling relied on immunoSEQ multiplex PCR, and the TCRdb table lists in-frame clones only, not all of them. The table has tens of thousands of clones, over 75% seen once. The study, taken as a whole, reports: CD8+ T cells showed, on average, more clonal expansion than CD4+ cells.

Concerning this clone itself: The target antigen is unknown.

The TCR comes from an adult with an advanced solid tumor such as melanoma, head and neck, liver or kidney cancer. Material: CD4+ or CD8+ T cells sorted from blood, obtained in a trial of the OX40 agonist ivuxolimab.

CDR3: CASSLTRGQNTQYF. The DNA for the CDR3 is TGTGCCAGCAGCTTGACGCGGGGACAAAATACGCAGTATTTT. The V call is TRBV5-4, the J call TRBJ2-3, with D possibly being TRBD1 or TRBD2 (6 bases each). V was shortened by 1 base and J by 7 bases, with 13 bases between the two germline ends. The germline CDR1 and CDR2 sequences are SGHNT and YYREEE (reference sequence). The CDR3 spans 14 residues. The full variable domain, completed using reference TRBV5-4 and TRBJ2-3, is ETGVTQSPTHLIKTRGQQVTLRCSSQSGHNTVSWYQQALGQGPQFIFQYYREEENGRGNFPPRFSGLQFPNYSSELNVNALELDDSALYLCASSLTRGQNTQYFGPGTRLTVL.